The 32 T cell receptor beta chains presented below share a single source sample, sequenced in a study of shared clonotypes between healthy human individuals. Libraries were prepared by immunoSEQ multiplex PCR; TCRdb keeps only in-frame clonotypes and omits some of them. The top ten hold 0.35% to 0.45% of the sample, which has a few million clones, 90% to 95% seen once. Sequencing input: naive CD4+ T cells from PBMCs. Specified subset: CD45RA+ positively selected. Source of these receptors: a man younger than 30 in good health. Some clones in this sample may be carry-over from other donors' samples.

The CDR3 DNA reads as TGTGCCAGCAGCCCCTGGGACAGGTCCTTTGGGAACTATGGCTACACCTTC. Its protein is CASSPWDRSFGNYGYTF. This chain uses TRBV11-2 with TRBJ1-2; 8 bases agree with TRBD1. CDR1 SGHAT and CDR2 FQNNGV come from the germline V gene. The trim removed 5 bases at V and 2 bases at J, leaving 13 bases unmatched. There are 17 residues in the CDR3.

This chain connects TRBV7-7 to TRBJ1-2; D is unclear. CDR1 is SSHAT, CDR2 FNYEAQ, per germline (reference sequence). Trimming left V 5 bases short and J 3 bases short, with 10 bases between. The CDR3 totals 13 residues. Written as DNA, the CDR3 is TGTGCCAGCAGCCCAGGACTAGACTATGGCTACACCTTC. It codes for CASSPGLDYGYTF.

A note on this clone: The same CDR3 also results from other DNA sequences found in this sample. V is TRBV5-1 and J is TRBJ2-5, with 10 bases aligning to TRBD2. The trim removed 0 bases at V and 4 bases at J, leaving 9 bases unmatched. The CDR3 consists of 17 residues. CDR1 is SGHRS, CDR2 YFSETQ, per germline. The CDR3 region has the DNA TGCGCCAGCAGCTTGGGGGGATTAGCGGGAGGAGGAGAGACCCAGTACTTC. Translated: CASSLGGLAGGGETQYF.

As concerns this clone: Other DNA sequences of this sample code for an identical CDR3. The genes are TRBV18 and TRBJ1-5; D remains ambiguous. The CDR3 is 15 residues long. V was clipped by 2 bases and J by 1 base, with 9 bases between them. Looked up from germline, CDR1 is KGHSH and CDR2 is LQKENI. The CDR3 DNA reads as TGTGCCAGCTCACCAGGCAGCTCCAGCAATCAGCCCCAGCATTTT. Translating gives CASSPGSSSNQPQHF.

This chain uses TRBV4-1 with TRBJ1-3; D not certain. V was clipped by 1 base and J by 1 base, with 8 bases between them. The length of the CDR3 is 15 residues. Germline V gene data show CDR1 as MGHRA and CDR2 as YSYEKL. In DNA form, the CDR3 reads TGCGCCAGCAGCCAAGGTACCGTATCTGGAAACACCATATATTTT. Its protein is CASSQGTVSGNTIYF.

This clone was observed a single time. The CDR3 spells CASSLQTRSGVRYGYTF. DNA for the CDR3: TGTGCCAGCAGCTTACAGACACGTTCGGGTGTTCGATATGGCTACACCTTC. V and J are TRBV5-6 and TRBJ1-2, with no clear D. This CDR3 region has 17 residues. Germline V CDR1 and CDR2: SGHDT, YYEEEE. Trimming cost V 2 bases and J 5 bases, with 22 bases left between them.

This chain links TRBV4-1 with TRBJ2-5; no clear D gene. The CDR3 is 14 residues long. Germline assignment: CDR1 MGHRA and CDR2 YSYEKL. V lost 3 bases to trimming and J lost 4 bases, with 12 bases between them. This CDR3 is CASSQVPFLETQYF. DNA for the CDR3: TGCGCCAGCAGCCAGGTTCCGTTCCTAGAGACCCAGTACTTC.

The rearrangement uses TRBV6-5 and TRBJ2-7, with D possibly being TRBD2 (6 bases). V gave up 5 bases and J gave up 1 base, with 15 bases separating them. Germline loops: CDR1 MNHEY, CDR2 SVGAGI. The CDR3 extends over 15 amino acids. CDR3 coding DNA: TGTGCCAGCAGTGGGTCACGGGGGAAATCCTACGAGCAGTACTTC. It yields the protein CASSGSRGKSYEQYF.

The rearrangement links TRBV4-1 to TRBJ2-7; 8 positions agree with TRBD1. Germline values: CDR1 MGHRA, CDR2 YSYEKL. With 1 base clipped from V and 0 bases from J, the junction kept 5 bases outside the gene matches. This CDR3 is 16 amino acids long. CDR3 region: CASSQVPQGASYEQYF. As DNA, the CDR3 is TGCGCCAGCAGCCAAGTTCCCCAGGGGGCCTCCTACGAGCAGTACTTC.

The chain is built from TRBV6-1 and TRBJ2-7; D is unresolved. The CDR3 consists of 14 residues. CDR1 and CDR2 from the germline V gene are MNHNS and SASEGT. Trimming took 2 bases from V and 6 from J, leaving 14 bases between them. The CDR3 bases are TGTGCCAGCAGTGAAAGTAGGTGGTCCGGCGAGCAGTACTTC. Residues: CASSESRWSGEQYF.

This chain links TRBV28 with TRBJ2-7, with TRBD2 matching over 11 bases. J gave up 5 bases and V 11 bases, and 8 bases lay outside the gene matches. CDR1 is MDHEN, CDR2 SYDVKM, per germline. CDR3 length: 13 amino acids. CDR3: CALGSGRANEQYF. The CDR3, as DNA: TGTGCCTTGGGTAGCGGGAGGGCCAACGAGCAGTACTTC.

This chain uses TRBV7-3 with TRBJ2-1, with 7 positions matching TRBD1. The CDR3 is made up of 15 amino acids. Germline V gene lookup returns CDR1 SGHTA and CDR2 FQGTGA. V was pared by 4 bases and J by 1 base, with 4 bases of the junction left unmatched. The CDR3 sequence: CASSYIRGSYNEQFF. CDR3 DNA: TGTGCCAGCAGCTATATCAGGGGGTCCTACAATGAGCAGTTCTTC.

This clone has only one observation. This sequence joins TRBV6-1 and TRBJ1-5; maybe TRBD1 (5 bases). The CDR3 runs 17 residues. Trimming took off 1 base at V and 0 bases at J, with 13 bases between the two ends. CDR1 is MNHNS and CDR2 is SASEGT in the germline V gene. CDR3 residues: CASSEGSGQYSNQPQHF. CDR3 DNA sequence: TGTGCCAGCAGTGAAGGGTCGGGGCAATATAGCAATCAGCCCCAGCATTTT.

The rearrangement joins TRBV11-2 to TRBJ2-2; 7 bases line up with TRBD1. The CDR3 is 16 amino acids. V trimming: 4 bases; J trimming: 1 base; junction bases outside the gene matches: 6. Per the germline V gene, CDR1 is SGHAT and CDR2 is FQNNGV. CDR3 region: CASSWDSPGNTGELFF. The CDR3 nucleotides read TGTGCCAGCAGCTGGGACAGCCCGGGGAACACCGGGGAGCTGTTTTTT.

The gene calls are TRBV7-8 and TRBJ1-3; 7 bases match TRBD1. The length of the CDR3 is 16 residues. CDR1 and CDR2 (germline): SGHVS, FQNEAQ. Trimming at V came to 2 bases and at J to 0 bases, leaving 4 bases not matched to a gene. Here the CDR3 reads CASSLRGQSSGNTIYF. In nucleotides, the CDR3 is TGTGCCAGCAGCTTAAGGGGACAGTCCTCTGGAAACACCATATATTTT.

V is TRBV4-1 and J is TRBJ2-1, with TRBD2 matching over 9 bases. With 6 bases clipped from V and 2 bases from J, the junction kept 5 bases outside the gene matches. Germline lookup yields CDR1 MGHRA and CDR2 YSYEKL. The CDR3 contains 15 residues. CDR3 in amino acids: CASRRAGGTYNEQFF. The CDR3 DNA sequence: TGCGCCAGCAGGAGAGCGGGGGGAACCTACAATGAGCAGTTCTTC.

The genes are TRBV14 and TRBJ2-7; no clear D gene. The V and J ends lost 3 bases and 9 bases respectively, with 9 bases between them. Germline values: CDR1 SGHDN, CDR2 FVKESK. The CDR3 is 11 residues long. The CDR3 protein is CASSHSIVQYF. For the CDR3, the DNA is TGTGCCAGCAGCCACTCGATCGTGCAGTACTTC.

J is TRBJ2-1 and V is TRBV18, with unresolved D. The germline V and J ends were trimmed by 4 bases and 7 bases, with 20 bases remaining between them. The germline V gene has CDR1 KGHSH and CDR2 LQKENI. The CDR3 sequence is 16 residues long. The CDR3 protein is CASSHPRKGFANEQFF. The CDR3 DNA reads TGTGCCAGCTCACACCCCAGAAAGGGCTTCGCGAATGAGCAGTTCTTC.

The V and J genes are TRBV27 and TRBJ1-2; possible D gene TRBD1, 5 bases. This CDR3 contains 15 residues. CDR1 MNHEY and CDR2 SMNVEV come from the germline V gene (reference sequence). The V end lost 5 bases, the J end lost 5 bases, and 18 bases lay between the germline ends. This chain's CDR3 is CASSPSGRGPYGYTF. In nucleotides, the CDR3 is TGTGCCAGCAGTCCCTCGGGTCGGGGCCCATATGGCTACACCTTC.

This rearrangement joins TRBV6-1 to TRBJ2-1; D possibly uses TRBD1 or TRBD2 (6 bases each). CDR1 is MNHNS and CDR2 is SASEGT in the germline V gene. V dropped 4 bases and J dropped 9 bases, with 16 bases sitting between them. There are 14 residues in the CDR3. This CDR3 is CASSARGGLSEQFF. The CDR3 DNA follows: TGTGCCAGCAGTGCCAGGGGAGGTCTGAGTGAGCAGTTCTTC.

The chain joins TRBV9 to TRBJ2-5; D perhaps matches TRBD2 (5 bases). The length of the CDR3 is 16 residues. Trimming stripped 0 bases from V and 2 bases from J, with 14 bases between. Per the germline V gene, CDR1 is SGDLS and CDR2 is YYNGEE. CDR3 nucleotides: TGTGCCAGCAGCGTAGGAGAGGGAACGACACAAGAGACCCAGTACTTC. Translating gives CASSVGEGTTQETQYF.

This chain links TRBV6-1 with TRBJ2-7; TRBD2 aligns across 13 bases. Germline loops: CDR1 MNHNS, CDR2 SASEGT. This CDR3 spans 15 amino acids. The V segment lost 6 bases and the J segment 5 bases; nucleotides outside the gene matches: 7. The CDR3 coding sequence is TGTGCCAGCAGGTTAGGAGGACTAGCGGGAGACGAGCAGTACTTC. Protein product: CASRLGGLAGDEQYF.

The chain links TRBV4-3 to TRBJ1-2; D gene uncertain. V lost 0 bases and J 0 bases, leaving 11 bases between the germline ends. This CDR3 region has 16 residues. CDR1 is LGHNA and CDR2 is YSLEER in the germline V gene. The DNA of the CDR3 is TGCGCCAGCAGCCAAGACCCACAGCCTTCTAACTATGGCTACACCTTC. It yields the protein CASSQDPQPSNYGYTF.

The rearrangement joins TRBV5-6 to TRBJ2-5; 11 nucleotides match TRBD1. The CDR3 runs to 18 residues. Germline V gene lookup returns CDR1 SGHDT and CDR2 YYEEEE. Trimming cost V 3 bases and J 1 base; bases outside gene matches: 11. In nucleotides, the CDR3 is TGTGCCAGCAGCTCAATCGGGACAGGGGGAGTAGGCCAAGAGACCCAGTACTTC. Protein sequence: CASSSIGTGGVGQETQYF. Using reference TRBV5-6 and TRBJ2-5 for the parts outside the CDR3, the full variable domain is DAGVTQSPTHLIKTRGQQVTLRCSPKSGHDTVSWYQQALGQGPQFIFQYYEEEERQRGNFPDRFSGHQFPNYSSELNVNALLLGDSALYLCASSSIGTGGVGQETQYFGPGTRLLVL.

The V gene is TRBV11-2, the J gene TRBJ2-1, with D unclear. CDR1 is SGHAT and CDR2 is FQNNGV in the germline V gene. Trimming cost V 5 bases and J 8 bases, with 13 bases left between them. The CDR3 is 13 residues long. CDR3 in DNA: TGTGCCAGCAGCCACCTTGAGAGTTATGAGCAGTTCTTC. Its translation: CASSHLESYEQFF.

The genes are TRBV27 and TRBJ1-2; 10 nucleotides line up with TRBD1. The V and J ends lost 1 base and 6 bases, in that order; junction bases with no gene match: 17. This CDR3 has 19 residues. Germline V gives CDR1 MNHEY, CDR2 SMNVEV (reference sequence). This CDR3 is CASSLLTGGDRPRRNGYTF. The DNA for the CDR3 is TGTGCCAGCAGTTTATTGACAGGGGGCGACCGACCGCGGAGAAATGGCTACACCTTC.

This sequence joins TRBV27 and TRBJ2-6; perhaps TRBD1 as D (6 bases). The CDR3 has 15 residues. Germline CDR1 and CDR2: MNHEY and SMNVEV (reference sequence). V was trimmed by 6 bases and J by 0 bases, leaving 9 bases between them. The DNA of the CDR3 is TGTGCCAGCAGAGAACAGGGCTCTGGGGCCAACGTCCTGACTTTC. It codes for CASREQGSGANVLTF.

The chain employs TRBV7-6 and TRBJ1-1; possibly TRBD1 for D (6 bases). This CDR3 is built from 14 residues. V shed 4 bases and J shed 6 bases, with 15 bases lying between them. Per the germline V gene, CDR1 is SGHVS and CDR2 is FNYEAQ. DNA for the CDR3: TGTGCCAGCAGCTACCCTCTAAAGGGGGCTGAAGCTTTCTTT. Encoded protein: CASSYPLKGAEAFF.

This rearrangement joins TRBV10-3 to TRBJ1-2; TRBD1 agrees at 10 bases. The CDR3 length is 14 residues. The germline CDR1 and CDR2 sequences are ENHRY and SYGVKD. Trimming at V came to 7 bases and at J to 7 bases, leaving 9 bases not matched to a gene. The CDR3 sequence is CAITWDRGRGGYTF. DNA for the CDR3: TGTGCCATCACCTGGGACAGGGGCAGGGGTGGCTACACCTTC.

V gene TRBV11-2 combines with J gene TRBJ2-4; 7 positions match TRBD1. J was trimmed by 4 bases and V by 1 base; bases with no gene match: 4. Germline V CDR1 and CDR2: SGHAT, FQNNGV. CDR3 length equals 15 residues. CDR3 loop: CASSLVRGTKNIQYF. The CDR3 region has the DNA TGTGCCAGCAGCTTAGTCAGGGGGACAAAAAACATTCAGTACTTC.

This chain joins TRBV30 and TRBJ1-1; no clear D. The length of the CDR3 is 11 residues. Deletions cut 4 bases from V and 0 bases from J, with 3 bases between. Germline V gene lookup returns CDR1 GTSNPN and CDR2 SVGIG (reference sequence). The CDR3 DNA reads TGTGCCTGGATAATGAACACTGAAGCTTTCTTT. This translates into CAWIMNTEAFF.

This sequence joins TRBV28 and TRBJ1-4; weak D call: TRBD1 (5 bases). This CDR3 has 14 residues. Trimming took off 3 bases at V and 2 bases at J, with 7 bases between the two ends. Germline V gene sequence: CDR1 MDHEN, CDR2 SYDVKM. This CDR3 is CASSLRQTNEKLFF. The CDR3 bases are TGTGCCAGCAGTTTGAGACAGACTAATGAAAAACTGTTTTTT.